The T cell receptor beta chain under discussion was sequenced for a study of blood T cell repertoires in COVID-19. With V trimmed by 5 bases and J by 7 bases, 8 bases remained unmatched. Germline V gene data show CDR1 as LNHDA and CDR2 as SQIVND (reference sequence). The CDR3 loop spans 14 amino acids. Assay used: immunoSEQ multiplex PCR; TCRdb lists only in-frame clones, some missing. Counted here are approximately 200,000 clones, about 87% occurring once; the ten biggest clones make up roughly 6.4%. The gene calls are TRBV19 and TRBJ1-5, with 7 bases matching TRBD1. The source of this sequence is a man in his 60s who had recovered from COVID-19. The sequenced sample was peripheral blood. CDR3 in amino acids: CASSLLGGSQPQHF. The CDR3 DNA sequence: TGTGCCAGTAGTCTACTAGGGGGCAGCCAGCCCCAGCATTTT.